The clone carrying this T cell receptor (beta chain) has a handful of counts. Its antigen is still unknown. TCRdb redid the calling of the 5' RACE reads with MiXCR, one entry per CDR3 protein. Among approximately 550,000 distinct CDR3 sequences listed, roughly 19% were seen once. The data originate from a study of T cells after yellow fever vaccination. Study-wide results and limits: Peak timing came faster in the weaker secondary response, day 5 versus 15. Most primary-vaccination clones recurred post-booster (around 97% CD4, 88% CD8).

Sequenced material: PBMCs, taken 15 days after the yellow fever booster vaccination. The TCR originated in a man aged 30-40 years who received the YFV17D yellow fever vaccine.

The CDR3 DNA reads as TGTGCCACCAGTGACCAACCCTCAAGACTCCCTGGCGAGCAGTACTTC. Its protein is CATSDQPSRLPGEQYF. The J gene is TRBJ2-7, the V gene TRBV24-1; D gene ambiguous. CDR1 KGHDR and CDR2 SFDVKD come from the germline V gene. CDR3 length: 16 amino acids. Deletions cut 4 bases from V and 6 bases from J, with 21 bases between.